This TCR beta chain appears in the sequencing data of a study of blood T cells in healthy people across ages. A second PCR of 7 to 11 cycles used a sample-barcoded 5' primer and a J-beta primer mix. TCRdb re-called the 5' RACE reads with MiXCR, one entry per CDR3 protein. This sample has 1.5 million to 2 million distinct CDR3 sequences; roughly 28% occur once, and the top ten carry 6.5% to 8.5%. This clonotype was seen only a few times. Germline CDR1 and CDR2: MDHEN and SYDVKM. CDR3 length equals 15 residues. The V gene lost 5 bases and the J gene lost 7 bases, with 20 bases spanning the gap. This chain connects TRBV28 to TRBJ1-2; D ambiguous. The sample comprised blood. This receptor was obtained from a woman in her 30s in good health. For the CDR3, the DNA is TGTGCCAGCAGTCTCCCGGGAACGGGGTTCAGTGGCTACACCTTC. The encoded protein is CASSLPGTGFSGYTF.